This T cell receptor (beta chain) was identified during a study of cytomegalovirus exposure and HLA in healthy donors. Whole-study findings and limits: TCR beta sequences numbering 15,000 to 20,000 were associated with HLA alleles at 0.05 false discovery rate in a later analysis. Sequencing depth roughly uniform across donors was assumed in presence/absence analyses.

The CDR3 extends over 14 amino acids. Looked up from germline, CDR1 is MNHNS and CDR2 is SASEGT. Unmatched junction bases numbered 4, after V lost 6 bases and J lost 1 base. PCR employed 60 Vbeta and 13 Jbeta primers. Clones were sequenced by immunoSEQ multiplex PCR, and TCRdb holds only the in-frame ones, with some missing. Here the sample spans more than 150,000 clones, 87% being singletons. This clone was recorded only once. Its antigen is as yet unknown. This receptor was identified in a girl in the first two years of life in good health and CMV-seronegative. The sample comprised PBMCs. The chain joins TRBV6-1 to TRBJ1-1, with 8 bases that match TRBD1. As DNA, the CDR3 is TGTGCCAGCAGACAGACAGGGGCGAACACTGAAGCTTTCTTT. Translating it yields CASRQTGANTEAFF.